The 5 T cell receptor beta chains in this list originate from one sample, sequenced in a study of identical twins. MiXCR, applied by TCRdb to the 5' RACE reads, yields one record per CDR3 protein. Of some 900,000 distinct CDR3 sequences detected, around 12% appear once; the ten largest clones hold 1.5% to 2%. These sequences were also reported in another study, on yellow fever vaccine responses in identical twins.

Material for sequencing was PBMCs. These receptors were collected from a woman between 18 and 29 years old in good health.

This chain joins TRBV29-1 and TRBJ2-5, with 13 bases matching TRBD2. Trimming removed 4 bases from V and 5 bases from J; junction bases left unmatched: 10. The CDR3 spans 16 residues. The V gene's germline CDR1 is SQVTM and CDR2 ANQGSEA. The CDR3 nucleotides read TGCAGCGTTGCCAAACTAGCGGGAGGGCCACGGGAGACCCAGTACTTC. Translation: CSVAKLAGGPRETQYF.

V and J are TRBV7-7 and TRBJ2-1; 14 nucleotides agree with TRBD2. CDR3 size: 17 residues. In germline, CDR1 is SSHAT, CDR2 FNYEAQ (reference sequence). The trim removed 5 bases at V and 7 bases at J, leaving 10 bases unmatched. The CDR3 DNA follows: TGTGCCAGCAGCCCCCGACTAGCGGGAGGGCCTTTAAATGAGCAGTTCTTC. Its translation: CASSPRLAGGPLNEQFF.

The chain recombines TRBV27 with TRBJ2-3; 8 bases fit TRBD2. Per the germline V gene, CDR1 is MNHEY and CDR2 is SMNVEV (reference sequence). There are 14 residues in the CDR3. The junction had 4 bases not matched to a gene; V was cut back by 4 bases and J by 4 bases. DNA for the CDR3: TGTGCCAGCAGTTACCGGGGGGGATCAGATACGCAGTATTTT. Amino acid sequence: CASSYRGGSDTQYF.

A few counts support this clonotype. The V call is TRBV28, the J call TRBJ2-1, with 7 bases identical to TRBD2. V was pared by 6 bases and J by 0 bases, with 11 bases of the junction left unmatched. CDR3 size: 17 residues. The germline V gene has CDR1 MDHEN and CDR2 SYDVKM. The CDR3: CASSTFVLAISYNEQFF. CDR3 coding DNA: TGTGCCAGCAGCACTTTCGTACTAGCGATCTCCTACAATGAGCAGTTCTTC. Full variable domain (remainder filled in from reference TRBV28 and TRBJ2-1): DVKVTQSSRYLVKRTGEKVFLECVQDMDHENMFWYRQDPGLGLRLIYFSYDVKMKEKGDIPEGYSVSREKKERFSLILESASTNQTSMYLCASSTFVLAISYNEQFFGPGTRLTVL.

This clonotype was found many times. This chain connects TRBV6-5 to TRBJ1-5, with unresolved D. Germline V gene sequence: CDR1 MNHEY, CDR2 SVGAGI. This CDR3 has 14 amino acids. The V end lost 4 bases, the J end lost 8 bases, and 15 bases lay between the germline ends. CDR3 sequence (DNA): TGTGCCAGCAGTTCTCAGGCACCCATGGAGCCCCAGCATTTT. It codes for CASSSQAPMEPQHF.